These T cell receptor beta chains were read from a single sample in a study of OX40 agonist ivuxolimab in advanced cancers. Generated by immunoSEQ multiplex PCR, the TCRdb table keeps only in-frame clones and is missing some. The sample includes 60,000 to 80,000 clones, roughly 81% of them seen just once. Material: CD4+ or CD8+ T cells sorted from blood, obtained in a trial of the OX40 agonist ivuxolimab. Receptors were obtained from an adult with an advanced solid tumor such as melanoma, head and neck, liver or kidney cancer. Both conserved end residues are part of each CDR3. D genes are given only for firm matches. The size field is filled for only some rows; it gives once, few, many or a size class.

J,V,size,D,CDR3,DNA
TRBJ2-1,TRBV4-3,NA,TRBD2,CASSQEAGPISYNEQFF,TGCGCCAGCAGCCAAGAAGCGGGACCAATATCCTACAATGAGCAGTTCTTC
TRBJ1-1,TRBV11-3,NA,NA,CASSLGSQGQNTEAFF,TGTGCCAGCAGCTTAGGTTCCCAAGGGCAGAACACTGAAGCTTTCTTT
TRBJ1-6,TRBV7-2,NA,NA,CASSPTPGHLSPLHF,TGTGCCAGCAGCCCAACCCCGGGACACCTTTCACCCCTCCACTTT
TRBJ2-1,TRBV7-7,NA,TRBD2,CASSRSPATSGGSEQFF,TGTGCTAGCAGTCGGAGTCCGGCGACTAGCGGGGGTAGTGAGCAGTTCTTC
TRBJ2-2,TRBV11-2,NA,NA,CASTTPTGGELFF,TGTGCCAGCACCACGCCTACGGGCGGGGAGCTGTTTTTT
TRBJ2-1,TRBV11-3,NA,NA,CASSLEGRGRNEQFF,TGTGCCAGCAGCTTAGAGGGCCGGGGGCGCAATGAGCAGTTCTTC
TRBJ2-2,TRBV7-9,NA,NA,CASAPPDSGNTGELFF,TGTGCCAGCGCGCCCCCCGACAGCGGAAACACCGGGGAGCTGTTTTTT
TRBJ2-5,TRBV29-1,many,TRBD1,CSVLQGAWETQYF,TGCAGCGTCCTACAGGGGGCTTGGGAGACCCAGTACTTC
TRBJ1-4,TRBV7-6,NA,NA,CASSSGPEKLFF,TGTGCCAGCAGCTCAGGGCCCGAGAAACTGTTTTTT
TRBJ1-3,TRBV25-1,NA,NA,CASSLRSNSGNTIYF,TGTGCCAGCAGTCTTCGGAGTAATTCTGGAAACACCATATATTTT
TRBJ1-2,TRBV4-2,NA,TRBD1,CASSQVEGQGFRYGYTF,TGTGCCAGCAGCCAAGTTGAGGGACAGGGTTTTAGGTATGGCTACACCTTC
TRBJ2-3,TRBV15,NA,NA,CATSRNKDTQYF,TGTGCCACCAGCAGAAATAAAGATACGCAGTATTTT
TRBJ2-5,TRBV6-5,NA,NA,CASSYSKGQRGTQYF,TGTGCCAGCAGTTACTCTAAGGGTCAAAGGGGGACCCAGTACTTC
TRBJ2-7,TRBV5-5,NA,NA,CASSLAEGGTYEQYF,TGTGCCAGCAGCTTGGCCGAGGGTGGGACCTACGAGCAGTACTTC
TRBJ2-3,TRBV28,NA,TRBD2,CASSLISGGAADTQYF,TGTGCCAGCAGTTTAATTAGCGGGGGGGCCGCAGATACGCAGTATTTT
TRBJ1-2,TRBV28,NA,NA,CASSSPDSSYGYTF,TGTGCCAGCAGTTCCCCAGACAGTTCCTATGGCTACACCTTC
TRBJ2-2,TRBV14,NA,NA,CASSQDLATGELFF,TGTGCCAGCAGCCAAGATCTGGCGACCGGGGAGCTGTTTTTT
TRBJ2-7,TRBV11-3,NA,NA,CASSAMPDREQYF,TGTGCCAGCAGCGCCATGCCGGACCGCGAGCAGTACTTC
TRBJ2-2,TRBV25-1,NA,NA,CASSEYSSPGIDTGELFF,TGTGCCAGCAGTGAATACTCGTCGCCAGGGATCGACACCGGGGAGCTGTTTTTT
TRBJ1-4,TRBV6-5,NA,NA,CASRPRVISEKLFF,TGTGCCAGCAGGCCCAGGGTTATAAGTGAAAAACTGTTTTTT
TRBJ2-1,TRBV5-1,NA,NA,CASSFGRGRVPYEQFF,TGCGCCAGCAGCTTCGGTCGGGGCCGGGTTCCCTATGAGCAGTTCTTC
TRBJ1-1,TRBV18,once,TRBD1,CASSPTGANTEAFF,TGTGCCAGCTCACCTACAGGGGCGAACACTGAAGCTTTCTTT
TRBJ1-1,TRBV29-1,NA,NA,CTGMSSMEAFF,TGCACTGGCATGAGCTCTATGGAGGCTTTCTTT
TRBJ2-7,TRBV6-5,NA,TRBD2,CASSWVSGADEQYF,TGTGCCAGCAGTTGGGTTAGCGGGGCTGACGAGCAGTACTTC
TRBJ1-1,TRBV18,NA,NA,CASSSGGVNTEAFF,TGTGCCAGCTCTTCGGGGGGGGTGAACACTGAAGCTTTCTTT
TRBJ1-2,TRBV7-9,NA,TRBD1,CASSEGTGDGGYTF,TGTGCCAGCAGCGAAGGGACAGGGGACGGCGGCTACACCTTC
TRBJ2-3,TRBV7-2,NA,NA,CASSFIGADTQYF,TGTGCCAGCAGCTTCATAGGAGCAGATACGCAGTATTTT
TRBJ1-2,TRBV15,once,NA,CATSNSGGYTF,TGTGCCACCAGCAACAGTGGTGGCTACACCTTC
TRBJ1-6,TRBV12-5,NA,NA,CASVGSSYNSPLHF,TGTGCTAGTGTGGGGAGCTCCTATAATTCACCCCTCCACTTT
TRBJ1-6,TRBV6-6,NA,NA,CASLRWTGSYNSPLHF,TGTGCCAGCCTGAGGTGGACGGGCTCCTATAATTCACCCCTCCACTTT
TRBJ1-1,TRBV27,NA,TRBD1,CASSSDRANTEAFF,TGTGCCAGCAGCTCCGACAGGGCCAACACTGAAGCTTTCTTT
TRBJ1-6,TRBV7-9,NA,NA,CASSSTVNSPLHF,TGTGCCAGCAGCTCGACGGTGAATTCACCCCTCCACTTT
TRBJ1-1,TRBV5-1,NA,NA,CASSLGGSDTEAFF,TGCGCCAGCAGCTTGGGGGGTTCGGACACTGAAGCTTTCTTT
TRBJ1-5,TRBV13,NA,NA,CASSLHPVPPEGQPQHF,TGTGCCAGCAGCCTACACCCGGTCCCGCCAGAGGGTCAGCCCCAGCATTTT
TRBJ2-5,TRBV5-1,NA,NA,CASSFSSGGSETQYF,TGCGCCAGCAGCTTTTCGTCTGGGGGGTCGGAGACCCAGTACTTC
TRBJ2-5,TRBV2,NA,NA,CASGETGRWTQYF,TGTGCCAGCGGGGAGACCGGTAGATGGACCCAGTACTTC
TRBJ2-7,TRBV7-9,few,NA,CASSETYEQYF,TGTGCCAGCAGCGAGACCTACGAGCAGTACTTC
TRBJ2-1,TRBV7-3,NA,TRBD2,CASSVLAGGPDEQFF,TGTGCCAGCAGCGTACTAGCGGGGGGGCCGGATGAGCAGTTCTTC